This entry features one TCR beta chain sequence. Its antigen is unknown. CDR1 is SGHAT and CDR2 is FQNNGV in the germline V gene. The J segment lost 3 bases and the V segment lost 4 bases, leaving 10 bases of the junction unmatched. The CDR3 spans 16 residues. This record comes from a study of T cell responses to AZD1222 COVID-19 vaccine. The study, taken as a whole, reports: Sampled repertoires all dated from after the peak T cell response.

The protocol was immunoSEQ multiplex PCR, while the TCRdb copy is restricted to in-frame clones and leaves out a portion. Seen here are 69,000 or so clones, around nine tenths observed once, and the top ten hold 1.3%. The material was peripheral blood, obtained 28 days after the second AZD1222 dose. This rearrangement joins TRBV11-2 to TRBJ2-7; 9 nucleotides match TRBD2. The sequence was collected from an adult who received the AZD1222 COVID-19 vaccine. The CDR3 sequence is CASSSLMGTSYYEQYF. As DNA, the CDR3 is TGTGCCAGCAGCTCATTAATGGGGACTAGCTACTACGAGCAGTACTTC.